The 26 T cell receptor beta chains below were found in one sample sequenced in a study of long-term antiretroviral therapy in people with HIV. Version v3.0 of the immunoSEQ assay ran at survey level. Libraries were prepared by immunoSEQ multiplex PCR; TCRdb keeps only in-frame clonotypes and omits some of them. The sample carries around 38,000 clones, over 90% recorded once. The sequenced sample was unsorted PBMCs, obtained approximately 9.5 years after starting antiretroviral therapy. These receptors originate from a man aged 25-45 years with HIV.

The chain is built from TRBV5-6 and TRBJ1-1, with D possibly matching TRBD1 (6 bases). The germline gives CDR1 SGHDT, CDR2 YYEEEE. The CDR3 is 14 amino acids. V was cut by 3 bases and J by 3 bases, with 12 bases left in between. The CDR3 coding sequence is TGTGCCAGCAGCTGGGGGGCCAGGGACACTGAAGCTTTCTTT. Translation gives CASSWGARDTEAFF.

In this sample, this clone turned up once. The V call is TRBV6-5, the J call TRBJ2-1, with a weak D call TRBD2 (5 bases). CDR3 length equals 14 residues. From germline, CDR1 is MNHEY and CDR2 SVGAGI. V was clipped by 4 bases and J by 6 bases, with 13 bases between them. As DNA, the CDR3 is TGTGCCAGCAGTTCCTGGGCTAGCCTCAATGAGCAGTTCTTC. It yields the protein CASSSWASLNEQFF.

This clone was counted only a few times. The CDR3 DNA is TGTGCCAGCAGTTTCAACCTAGCGGGGGGGACTACAGATACGCAGTATTTT. This translates into CASSFNLAGGTTDTQYF. V is TRBV2 and J is TRBJ2-3; 12 bases are shared with TRBD2. The V segment lost 5 bases and the J segment 3 bases; nucleotides outside the gene matches: 9. The CDR3 has 17 amino acids. Per germline, CDR1 SNHLY and CDR2 FYNNEI.

The rearrangement links TRBV6-6 to TRBJ1-2; no definite D call. Looked up from germline, CDR1 is MNHNY and CDR2 is SVGAGI (reference sequence). V was clipped by 4 bases and J by 2 bases, with 8 bases between them. The CDR3 consists of 13 residues. The CDR3 sequence: CASSSTGNYGYTF. The DNA of the CDR3 is TGTGCCAGCAGTTCAACTGGGAACTATGGCTACACCTTC.

The chain recombines TRBV9 with TRBJ1-2; TRBD1 matches at 8 bases. Germline V CDR1 and CDR2: SGDLS, YYNGEE. This CDR3 is built from 15 residues. Trimming took 2 bases from V and 4 from J; bases not matched to a gene: 7. This CDR3 is CASSVGTGDLYGYTF. The CDR3 DNA sequence: TGTGCCAGCAGCGTCGGGACAGGAGACCTCTATGGCTACACCTTC.

CDR3 coding DNA: TGTGCCAGCAGTGAACTCGGGAGCTCCTACAATGAGCAGTTCTTC. Its translation: CASSELGSSYNEQFF. The V call is TRBV2, the J call TRBJ2-1; D possibly corresponds to TRBD2 (6 bases). This CDR3 is 15 amino acids long. Germline CDR1 is SNHLY and CDR2 is FYNNEI. V was pared by 2 bases and J by 0 bases, with 8 bases between.

This chain links TRBV2 with TRBJ2-7; 7 bases fit TRBD1. Germline CDR1 SNHLY, CDR2 FYNNEI. The junction had 8 bases not matched to a gene; V was cut back by 6 bases and J by 0 bases. The CDR3 covers 15 residues. In nucleotides, the CDR3 is TGTGCCAGCAGGCAAGGACAGGACAGCTCCTACGAGCAGTACGTC. Translated: CASRQGQDSSYEQYV.

The chain employs TRBV29-1 and TRBJ2-4, with D perhaps TRBD2 (6 bases). Trimming cost V 4 bases and J 1 base, with 8 bases left between them. The CDR3 has 13 amino acids. From germline, CDR1 is SQVTM and CDR2 ANQGSEA. The CDR3 is CSVVGRAKNIQYF. The CDR3 bases are TGCAGCGTTGTAGGGAGGGCCAAAAACATTCAGTACTTC. Full variable domain (rest looked up from reference TRBV29-1 and TRBJ2-4): SAVISQKPSRDICQRGTSLTIQCQVDSQVTMMFWYRQQPGQSLTLIATANQGSEATYESGFVIDKFPISRPNLTFSTLTVSNMSPEDSSIYLCSVVGRAKNIQYFGAGTRLSVL.

This chain uses TRBV28 with TRBJ1-1; D ambiguous. V was shortened by 8 bases and J by 9 bases, with 25 bases between the two germline ends. This CDR3 spans 15 amino acids. In germline, CDR1 is MDHEN, CDR2 SYDVKM. CDR3 coding DNA: TGTGCCAGCGCTCCCATATCGACCGCCCGACGCAAAGCTTTCTTT. It yields the protein CASAPISTARRKAFF.

The J gene is TRBJ1-2, the V gene TRBV2, with TRBD1 identical over 9 bases. The ends lost 8 bases at V and 4 bases at J; junction bases unmatched: 5. CDR3 length: 13 residues. Looked up from germline, CDR1 is SNHLY and CDR2 is FYNNEI. CDR3: CASHPDRGYGYTF. For the CDR3, the DNA is TGTGCCAGCCACCCGGACAGGGGCTATGGCTACACCTTC. The whole variable domain, remainder taken from reference TRBV2 and TRBJ1-2, is EPEVTQTPSHQVTQMGQEVILRCVPISNHLYFYWYRQILGQKVEFLVSFYNNEISEKSEIFDDQFSVERPDGSNFTLKIRSTKLEDSAMYFCASHPDRGYGYTFGSGTRLTVV.

The chain links TRBV28 to TRBJ1-1; 9 bases are shared with TRBD1. Germline V CDR1 and CDR2: MDHEN, SYDVKM. Losses at the gene ends were 6 bases for V and 4 bases for J; bases not matched to a gene: 0. The CDR3 consists of 12 residues. The DNA of the CDR3 is TGTGCCAGCAGGACAGGGGGCACTGAAGCTTTCTTT. Its protein product is CASRTGGTEAFF.

The sample holds one count of this clone. The chain carries TRBV4-2 and TRBJ2-1; D is possibly TRBD2 (5 bases). V was pared by 5 bases and J by 1 base, with 15 bases between. Per germline, CDR1 LGHNA and CDR2 YNFKEQ. The CDR3 totals 16 residues. The DNA of the CDR3 is TGTGCCAGCAGCTCGCCCGACTACCCTTCCTACAATGAGCAGTTCTTC. Translation: CASSSPDYPSYNEQFF.

This clone appeared once. The rearrangement uses TRBV14 and TRBJ1-6, with D possibly matching TRBD1 (5 bases). Deletions cut 4 bases from V and 10 bases from J, with 11 bases between. The CDR3 totals 13 residues. Germline values: CDR1 SGHDN, CDR2 FVKESK. This chain's CDR3 is CASSPFRGSPLHF. CDR3 bases: TGTGCCAGCAGCCCTTTTCGGGGCTCACCCCTCCACTTT.

This sequence joins TRBV10-3 and TRBJ1-1; D remains ambiguous. Trimming removed 4 bases from V and 0 bases from J, with 9 bases in between. Germline CDR1 reads ENHRY; CDR2 reads SYGVKD. This CDR3 contains 14 residues. CDR3 loop: CAISVQEMNTEAFF. The CDR3 coding sequence is TGTGCCATCAGTGTCCAGGAGATGAACACTGAAGCTTTCTTT.

The chain recombines TRBV6-1 with TRBJ2-2; D remains ambiguous. Trimming left V 0 bases short and J 6 bases short, with 11 bases between. Germline V gives CDR1 MNHNS, CDR2 SASEGT. The CDR3 length is 15 residues. DNA of the CDR3: TGTGCCAGCAGTGAAGCGTGGGGTAATGCCGGGGAGCTGTTTTTT. Protein product: CASSEAWGNAGELFF.

This chain joins TRBV5-1 and TRBJ1-6; possible D gene TRBD1, 6 bases. This CDR3 comprises 17 residues. V lost 0 bases and J 9 bases, leaving 19 bases between the germline ends. Per germline, CDR1 SGHRS and CDR2 YFSETQ. The CDR3 DNA sequence: TGCGCCAGCAGCTTGGCCGGGACACCCGATGCAGGTTCACCCCTCCACTTT. Translating gives CASSLAGTPDAGSPLHF.

The V and J genes are TRBV2 and TRBJ1-1; TRBD1 might be the D (6 bases). V was shortened by 6 bases and J by 10 bases, with 12 bases between the two germline ends. The V gene's germline CDR1 is SNHLY and CDR2 FYNNEI. This CDR3 has 11 amino acids. This CDR3 reads CASSPGAGAFF. As DNA, the CDR3 is TGTGCCAGCAGCCCAGGGGCGGGAGCTTTCTTT.

This rearrangement joins TRBV18 to TRBJ1-5; 8 bases match TRBD1. Germline-derived CDR1 and CDR2 are KGHSH and LQKENI. The V and J ends lost 6 bases and 2 bases, in that order; junction bases with no gene match: 3. The CDR3 has 14 residues. CDR3 nucleotides: TGTGCCAGCTCCCCGGACAGGGGCAATCAGCCCCAGCATTTT. It specifies CASSPDRGNQPQHF.

This clone was detected once. The chain carries TRBV7-9 and TRBJ1-2; D remains ambiguous. Germline V gives CDR1 SEHNR, CDR2 FQNEAQ (reference sequence). Between the trimmed V and J ends, which lost 5 bases and 2 bases, there was a span of 9 bases. This CDR3 has 13 residues. The CDR3 DNA follows: TGTGCCAGCAGCCCACAAGGGAACTATGGCTACACCTTC. This gives the protein CASSPQGNYGYTF.

This rearrangement joins TRBV6-5 to TRBJ2-5; 10 bases fit TRBD1. V trimming: 2 bases; J trimming: 4 bases; junction bases outside the gene matches: 4. The germline gives CDR1 MNHEY, CDR2 SVGAGI. The CDR3 extends over 15 amino acids. The CDR3 is CASSYGTGVPETQYF. The CDR3 DNA is TGTGCCAGCAGTTACGGGACAGGGGTGCCAGAGACCCAGTACTTC.

The rearrangement joins TRBV10-2 to TRBJ1-6; no firm D call. Per the germline V gene, CDR1 is WSHSY and CDR2 is SAAADI. V lost 3 bases and J 1 base, leaving 4 bases between the germline ends. This CDR3 has 14 amino acids. In DNA, the CDR3 is TGCGCCAGCAGTGAAGGATCCTATAATTCACCCCTCCACTTT. It is translated as CASSEGSYNSPLHF.

V gene TRBV6-1 combines with J gene TRBJ2-7, with a tentative D call TRBD1 (6 bases). The CDR3 is made up of 11 amino acids. V shed 10 bases and J shed 1 base, with 8 bases lying between them. Germline loops: CDR1 MNHNS, CDR2 SASEGT. CDR3 loop: CATGTSYEQYV. The CDR3 region has the DNA TGTGCCACCGGGACATCCTACGAGCAGTACGTC.

The chain recombines TRBV19 with TRBJ1-2; TRBD1 matches 8 bases. This CDR3 is built from 14 residues. The V gene's germline CDR1 is LNHDA and CDR2 SQIVND (reference sequence). Trimming removed 3 bases from V and 0 bases from J; junction bases left unmatched: 0. Here the CDR3 DNA reads TGTGCCAGTAGTATGACAGGGGCTAACTATGGCTACACCTTC. Amino acids: CASSMTGANYGYTF.

V is TRBV28 and J is TRBJ1-2; D gene uncertain. CDR3 length: 11 amino acids. Deletions cut 5 bases from V and 4 bases from J, with 5 bases between. Germline values: CDR1 MDHEN, CDR2 SYDVKM. The CDR3 here is CASSHPYGYTF. The CDR3 DNA follows: TGTGCCAGCAGTCACCCCTATGGCTACACCTTC.

The V and J genes are TRBV18 and TRBJ1-3, with D unclear. Germline values: CDR1 KGHSH, CDR2 LQKENI. The CDR3 loop spans 14 amino acids. Between the trimmed V and J ends, which lost 3 bases and 0 bases, there was a span of 6 bases. The CDR3 reads CASSPGNSGNTIYF. The CDR3 nucleotides read TGTGCCAGCTCACCGGGTAACTCTGGAAACACCATATATTTT. Variable domain in full (rest from reference TRBV18 and TRBJ1-3): NAGVMQNPRHLVRRRGQEARLRCSPMKGHSHVYWYRQLPEEGLKFMVYLQKENIIDESGMPKERFSAEFPKEGPSILRIQQVVRGDSAAYFCASSPGNSGNTIYFGEGSWLTVV.

This clone has just one count. The chain joins TRBV28 to TRBJ2-3, with D tentatively TRBD2 (6 bases). V gave up 10 bases and J gave up 2 bases, with 13 bases separating them. This CDR3 contains 13 residues. Germline V gives CDR1 MDHEN, CDR2 SYDVKM. The CDR3 sequence is CATRDSHTDTQYF. Written as DNA, the CDR3 is TGTGCCACCCGGGACTCACACACAGATACGCAGTATTTT.